This T cell receptor (beta chain) was documented in a study of blood T cell repertoires in COVID-19. Study context: The analysed material was cDNA or gDNA that came from T cells, B-cell-depleted T cells, or PBMCs.

Under the authors' procedure: Reference gene primer amplification yielded estimated nucleated cell counts. The assay was immunoSEQ multiplex PCR, and TCRdb's table has in-frame clones only and misses some. Clone size and the V and J calls come from that table; the DNA yielded D and trimming. Here the sample spans 380,000 or so clones, 88% being singletons. Cohort assignment relied on participant-reported clinical history. The V and J ends lost 4 bases and 3 bases, in that order; junction bases with no gene match: 7. The V gene's germline CDR1 is ENHRY and CDR2 SYGVKD. The CDR3 is made up of 16 amino acids.

The rearrangement links TRBV10-3 to TRBJ1-2, with 11 bases fitting TRBD1. The TCR was taken from a woman aged 40 to 55 with acute COVID-19. The sample was PBMCs or T cells enriched from blood (not recorded which). In DNA form, the CDR3 reads TGTGCCATCAGTGCTTCGGGACAGGGGGATTACTATGGCTACACCTTC. It is translated as CAISASGQGDYYGYTF.